Here is one T cell receptor (beta chain) with its context. These data are taken from a study of control samples from healthy donors and cancer patients. Sequenced by immunoSEQ multiplex PCR; TCRdb stores in-frame clones only, minus some. In the table there are some 220,000 clones, roughly 94% of which are singletons. Germline CDR1 and CDR2: SGHAT and FQNNGV. V lost 0 bases and J lost 6, with 11 bases in between. The CDR3 runs to 14 residues. The receptor was isolated from a man aged 50 or older in good health. This chain links TRBV11-2 with TRBJ1-2, with D tentatively TRBD1 (5 bases). Sequences were obtained from blood. As DNA, the CDR3 is TGTGCCAGCAGCTTAGATCCAGGGCGGAATGGCTACACCTTC. Encoded protein: CASSLDPGRNGYTF.